These T cell receptor beta chains were read from a single sample in a study of shared clonotypes between healthy human individuals. Sequencing was performed with immunoSEQ multiplex PCR; in TCRdb, only in-frame clones are kept and a portion is missing. The sample lists some 1.5 million clones, roughly 96% seen once, with about 1% in the top ten. The specimen sequenced was naive CD4+ T cells sorted from blood. The receptor set was obtained from a man under 40 in good health. The conserved cysteine and the conserved F or W are not part of the CDR3 here. A D gene is named only where the DNA matches it firmly. Expanded clones are given a class, and other clones once, few, many or no size at all.

v_call: TRBV9; d_call: NA; j_call: TRBJ2-3; cdr3_length: 12; clone_size: NA; cdr3_aa: ASSHAGGTDTQY
v_call: TRBV7-3; d_call: NA; j_call: TRBJ2-1; cdr3_length: 13; clone_size: NA; cdr3_aa: ASSPRGSSYNEQF
v_call: TRBV6-1; d_call: TRBD2; j_call: TRBJ2-1; cdr3_length: 13; clone_size: NA; cdr3_aa: ASIFSGRINNEQF
v_call: TRBV20-1; d_call: NA; j_call: TRBJ2-3; cdr3_length: 9; clone_size: NA; cdr3_aa: SATYTDTQY
v_call: TRBV7-2; d_call: TRBD1; j_call: TRBJ2-7; cdr3_length: 12; clone_size: NA; cdr3_aa: ASSSRTGGYEQY
v_call: TRBV11-2; d_call: NA; j_call: TRBJ2-3; cdr3_length: 13; clone_size: once; cdr3_aa: ASSSFGTLGDTQY
v_call: TRBV5-1; d_call: TRBD1; j_call: TRBJ2-3; cdr3_length: 12; clone_size: NA; cdr3_aa: ASSLRTGTDTQY
v_call: TRBV9; d_call: TRBD1; j_call: TRBJ2-7; cdr3_length: 12; clone_size: NA; cdr3_aa: ASSVEGGPYEQY
v_call: TRBV9; d_call: TRBD1; j_call: TRBJ2-1; cdr3_length: 15; clone_size: NA; cdr3_aa: ASSFAGTGRGHNEQF
v_call: TRBV27; d_call: TRBD2; j_call: TRBJ2-7; cdr3_length: 13; clone_size: once; cdr3_aa: ASSHRTSGHYEQY
v_call: TRBV5-4; d_call: NA; j_call: TRBJ2-3; cdr3_length: 14; clone_size: NA; cdr3_aa: ASSSFPRERGDTQY
v_call: TRBV9; d_call: NA; j_call: TRBJ1-1; cdr3_length: 16; clone_size: NA; cdr3_aa: ASSPQPTGKLMNTEAF
v_call: TRBV7-9; d_call: TRBD2; j_call: TRBJ2-7; cdr3_length: 12; clone_size: few; cdr3_aa: ASTLLAGGGEQY
v_call: TRBV9; d_call: NA; j_call: TRBJ2-7; cdr3_length: 13; clone_size: NA; cdr3_aa: ASSVGTAVSYEQY
v_call: TRBV9; d_call: NA; j_call: TRBJ2-5; cdr3_length: 12; clone_size: NA; cdr3_aa: ASSVSPSPETQY
v_call: TRBV30; d_call: NA; j_call: TRBJ1-1; cdr3_length: 10; clone_size: NA; cdr3_aa: AWSGGGPEAF
v_call: TRBV9; d_call: NA; j_call: TRBJ2-5; cdr3_length: 12; clone_size: once; cdr3_aa: ASSVTGNQETQY
v_call: TRBV2; d_call: TRBD2; j_call: TRBJ2-7; cdr3_length: 13; clone_size: NA; cdr3_aa: ASRGTGLAIHEQY
v_call: TRBV5-1; d_call: NA; j_call: TRBJ1-4; cdr3_length: 15; clone_size: NA; cdr3_aa: ASSLGAGSTTNEKLF
v_call: TRBV27; d_call: NA; j_call: TRBJ2-4; cdr3_length: 12; clone_size: NA; cdr3_aa: ASISSGRKNIQY
v_call: TRBV28; d_call: TRBD1; j_call: TRBJ2-2; cdr3_length: 13; clone_size: once; cdr3_aa: ASSMDRTPTGELF
v_call: TRBV5-4; d_call: NA; j_call: TRBJ2-2; cdr3_length: 11; clone_size: NA; cdr3_aa: ASSPNSAGELF
v_call: TRBV5-8; d_call: NA; j_call: TRBJ1-1; cdr3_length: 14; clone_size: NA; cdr3_aa: ASSFGGASWNTEAF
v_call: TRBV18; d_call: NA; j_call: TRBJ2-3; cdr3_length: 11; clone_size: NA; cdr3_aa: ASSPPALDTQY